The next 32 T cell receptor beta chains were all read from a single sample in a study of cytomegalovirus exposure and HLA in healthy donors. Primers included in the PCR were 60 Vbeta and 13 Jbeta primers. Only in-frame clones appear in the TCRdb table, and some are missing; sequencing was by immunoSEQ multiplex PCR. The data hold more than 150,000 clones, with roughly 83% observed a single time. The sample consisted of PBMCs. Source of these receptors: a boy aged 5-17 years in good health and CMV-seronegative.

CDR3 amino acids: CASIRGGNYEQYF. CDR3 nucleotides: TGTGCCAGCATTAGGGGGGGAAACTACGAGCAGTACTTC. The chain employs TRBV2 and TRBJ2-7; possible D gene TRBD2, 7 bases. V lost 7 bases and J 3 bases, leaving 13 bases between the germline ends. The CDR3 covers 13 residues. Germline lookup yields CDR1 SNHLY and CDR2 FYNNEI.

J is TRBJ1-1 and V is TRBV5-1; 11 positions agree with TRBD1. The CDR3 runs 16 residues. V lost 5 bases, J lost 0 bases, and 6 bases stayed unmatched. CDR1 and CDR2 from the germline V gene are SGHRS and YFSETQ. The DNA of the CDR3 is TGCGCCAGCAGACCGGGACAGGGGGGGCTGAACACTGAAGCTTTCTTT. Translation: CASRPGQGGLNTEAFF.

The chain combines TRBV27 with TRBJ1-5; 8 nucleotides line up with TRBD1. The CDR3 spans 14 residues. Per the germline V gene, CDR1 is MNHEY and CDR2 is SMNVEV (reference sequence). Losses at the gene ends were 6 bases for V and 2 bases for J; bases not matched to a gene: 3. The CDR3 coding sequence is TGTGCCAGCAGAGGACAGGGCGGCAATCAGCCCCAGCATTTT. It codes for CASRGQGGNQPQHF.

The chain joins TRBV25-1 to TRBJ1-6; the D is unclear. This CDR3 is built from 14 residues. The V gene's germline CDR1 is MGHDK and CDR2 SYGVNS. Deletions cut 1 base from V and 10 bases from J, with 11 bases between. The CDR3 DNA reads as TGTGCCAGCAGTGAATTAAACGAGAGGTCACCCCTCCACTTT. This translates into CASSELNERSPLHF.

The chain carries TRBV5-4 and TRBJ2-4, with a tentative D call TRBD2 (5 bases). The CDR3 contains 15 residues. Germline-derived CDR1 and CDR2 are SGHNT and YYREEE (reference sequence). Trimming left V 1 base short and J 3 bases short, with 11 bases between. As DNA, the CDR3 is TGTGCCAGCAGCTTGAAGGTGGGAGACAAAAACATTCAGTACTTC. Protein: CASSLKVGDKNIQYF.

The chain combines TRBV10-3 with TRBJ1-2; D uncertain. The V and J ends lost 10 bases and 9 bases respectively, with 15 bases between them. Germline V gives CDR1 ENHRY, CDR2 SYGVKD. The CDR3 loop spans 11 amino acids. As DNA, the CDR3 is TGTGCCACCCTCGTCATGAGCAGCTACACCTTC. Translation gives CATLVMSSYTF.

V gene TRBV5-1 combines with J gene TRBJ2-3, with D unresolved. Trimming took 0 bases from V and 7 from J, leaving 12 bases between them. Germline CDR1 and CDR2: SGHRS and YFSETQ. The CDR3 extends over 14 amino acids. The CDR3 sequence: CASSLGLLLYTQYF. The CDR3 coding sequence is TGCGCCAGCAGCTTGGGCCTACTGCTCTATACGCAGTATTTT. Full variable domain (rest looked up from reference TRBV5-1 and TRBJ2-3): KAGVTQTPRYLIKTRGQQVTLSCSPISGHRSVSWYQQTPGQGLQFLFEYFSETQRNKGNFPGRFSGRQFSNSRSEMNVSTLELGDSALYLCASSLGLLLYTQYFGPGTRLTVL.

The CDR3 nucleotides read TGTGCCTGCCATCTGGGCAGGCGAATTTCCTACGAGCAGTACTTC. Translated, it gives CACHLGRRISYEQYF. The chain is built from TRBV2 and TRBJ2-7, with D unclear. The CDR3 extends over 15 amino acids. Trimming pared 11 bases from V and 1 base from J, leaving 21 bases between. Germline CDR1 is SNHLY and CDR2 is FYNNEI. Using reference TRBV2 and TRBJ2-7 for the parts outside the CDR3, the full variable domain is EPEVTQTPSHQVTQMGQEVILRCVPISNHLYFYWYRQILGQKVEFLVSFYNNEISEKSEIFDDQFSVERPDGSNFTLKIRSTKLEDSAMYFCACHLGRRISYEQYFGPGTRLTVT.

The chain employs TRBV10-2 and TRBJ1-5, with no clear D. The germline gives CDR1 WSHSY, CDR2 SAAADI. V was pared by 6 bases and J by 9 bases, with 15 bases between. CDR3 length: 13 residues. The CDR3 region has the DNA TGCGCCAGCAGCGCGATGGCGCGGGGGCCCCAGCATTTT. The encoded protein is CASSAMARGPQHF.

This rearrangement joins TRBV5-1 to TRBJ1-3, with D perhaps TRBD1 (6 bases). V lost 0 bases, J lost 0 bases, and 10 bases lay in between. The CDR3 runs 16 residues. Per germline, CDR1 SGHRS and CDR2 YFSETQ. CDR3 nucleotides: TGCGCCAGCAGCTTGGCGGGGGGCAGCTCTGGAAACACCATATATTTT. It encodes CASSLAGGSSGNTIYF. Drawing the rest from reference TRBV5-1 and TRBJ1-3, the complete variable domain is KAGVTQTPRYLIKTRGQQVTLSCSPISGHRSVSWYQQTPGQGLQFLFEYFSETQRNKGNFPGRFSGRQFSNSRSEMNVSTLELGDSALYLCASSLAGGSSGNTIYFGEGSWLTVV.

This sequence joins TRBV2 and TRBJ2-5; no firm D call. The V end lost 4 bases, the J end lost 0 bases, and 6 bases lay between the germline ends. The V gene's germline CDR1 is SNHLY and CDR2 FYNNEI. The CDR3 consists of 13 residues. The CDR3 sequence is CASSGRNQETQYF. CDR3 DNA sequence: TGTGCCAGCAGTGGCAGGAACCAAGAGACCCAGTACTTC. Full variable domain (rest looked up from reference TRBV2 and TRBJ2-5): EPEVTQTPSHQVTQMGQEVILRCVPISNHLYFYWYRQILGQKVEFLVSFYNNEISEKSEIFDDQFSVERPDGSNFTLKIRSTKLEDSAMYFCASSGRNQETQYFGPGTRLLVL.

The chain joins TRBV4-1 to TRBJ1-5; D is unresolved. This CDR3 spans 13 amino acids. Per the germline V gene, CDR1 is MGHRA and CDR2 is YSYEKL. The germline V and J ends were trimmed by 1 base and 5 bases, with 6 bases remaining between them. CDR3 coding DNA: TGCGCCAGCAGCCAAGTGGCGGATCAGCCCCAGCATTTT. Its translation: CASSQVADQPQHF.

This chain connects TRBV9 to TRBJ1-4; unclear D gene. The V gene lost 4 bases and the J gene lost 0 bases, with 7 bases spanning the gap. Looked up from germline, CDR1 is SGDLS and CDR2 is YYNGEE. The CDR3 has 14 amino acids. The CDR3 reads CASSRDATNEKLFF. The DNA for the CDR3 is TGTGCCAGCAGCAGAGATGCAACTAATGAAAAACTGTTTTTT. Complete variable domain (other parts from reference TRBV9 and TRBJ1-4): DSGVTQTPKHLITATGQRVTLRCSPRSGDLSVYWYQQSLDQGLQFLIQYYNGEERAKGNILERFSAQQFPDLHSELNLSSLELGDSALYFCASSRDATNEKLFFGSGTQLSVL.

The V call is TRBV5-6, the J call TRBJ1-2; 10 nucleotides match TRBD1. V shed 4 bases and J 4 bases; nucleotides not matched to a gene: 7. The length of the CDR3 is 15 residues. Germline lookup yields CDR1 SGHDT and CDR2 YYEEEE. The CDR3 region has the DNA TGTGCCAGCAGCCCGGGACAGGGGACATTCTATGGCTACACCTTC. This translates into CASSPGQGTFYGYTF.

This chain links TRBV18 with TRBJ2-7; 7 bases map to TRBD1. CDR1 is KGHSH, CDR2 LQKENI, per germline. This CDR3 region has 12 residues. The trim removed 4 bases at V and 3 bases at J, leaving 0 bases unmatched. The chain's CDR3 is CASSRQGYEQYF. The CDR3 nucleotides read TGTGCCAGCTCACGACAGGGCTACGAGCAGTACTTC.

The chain couples TRBV30 to TRBJ1-1; possibly TRBD1 for D (5 bases). Trimming took 4 bases from V and 5 from J, leaving 17 bases between them. Germline-derived CDR1 and CDR2 are GTSNPN and SVGIG (reference sequence). The length of the CDR3 is 14 residues. The CDR3 loop is CAWTSRGIVTEAFF. The CDR3 nucleotides are TGTGCCTGGACCTCCCGGGGGATTGTGACTGAAGCTTTCTTT.

The chain employs TRBV28 and TRBJ2-7; TRBD1 aligns across 9 bases. V shed 9 bases and J 1 base; nucleotides not matched to a gene: 13. This CDR3 has 16 amino acids. CDR1 MDHEN and CDR2 SYDVKM come from the germline V gene. The CDR3 bases are TGTGCCAGTCAACCACCCCCGGGACAGGGATCCTACGAGCAGTACTTC. Protein sequence: CASQPPPGQGSYEQYF.

This chain uses TRBV5-5 with TRBJ1-1, with 8 bases fitting TRBD1. The CDR3 is 18 residues long. V was pared by 5 bases and J by 1 base, with 16 bases of the junction left unmatched. Per germline, CDR1 SGHKS and CDR2 YYEKEE (reference sequence). CDR3 amino acids: CASRGLGSRGLSNTEAFF. The CDR3 bases are TGTGCCAGCAGGGGCTTAGGATCCAGGGGGCTGTCGAACACTGAAGCTTTCTTT.

The CDR3 DNA sequence: TGCGCCAGCACTACAGGGGGCTGCGATGAGCAGTTCTTC. Residues: CASTTGGCDEQFF. J is TRBJ2-1 and V is TRBV23-1, with 9 bases that match TRBD1. TRBV23-1 is treated as an ORF (open reading frame) with a function not yet certain. Trimming removed 7 bases from V and 8 bases from J; junction bases left unmatched: 6. This CDR3 region has 13 residues.

The CDR3 nucleotides read TGCGCCAGCATACGCGCCTCGGGGGGAGCAAACACCGGGGAGCTGTTTTTT. It yields the protein CASIRASGGANTGELFF. The rearrangement links TRBV5-1 to TRBJ2-2, with 7 bases lining up with TRBD2. Germline loops: CDR1 SGHRS, CDR2 YFSETQ. After removal of 6 bases from V and 2 bases from J, the junction contained 13 bases not matched to a gene. The CDR3 has 17 residues.

The chain couples TRBV9 to TRBJ1-1; D is perhaps TRBD1 (5 bases). V shed 2 bases and J shed 6 bases, with 17 bases lying between them. Germline V gene lookup returns CDR1 SGDLS and CDR2 YYNGEE. This CDR3 comprises 15 residues. The CDR3 bases are TGTGCCAGCAGCGTTGGCTCGGGGGAATTGGCTGAAGCTTTCTTT. Translation: CASSVGSGELAEAFF. The full variable domain, with the rest looked up from reference TRBV9 and TRBJ1-1, is DSGVTQTPKHLITATGQRVTLRCSPRSGDLSVYWYQQSLDQGLQFLIQYYNGEERAKGNILERFSAQQFPDLHSELNLSSLELGDSALYFCASSVGSGELAEAFFGQGTRLTVV.

V and J are TRBV6-5 and TRBJ2-2; TRBD1 might be the D (6 bases). CDR1 is MNHEY, CDR2 SVGAGI, per germline. The CDR3 is 16 amino acids. Trimming took 0 bases from V and 6 from J, leaving 14 bases between them. CDR3 nucleotide sequence: TGTGCCAGCAGTTACTCCTTTCTGGGACAATCCGGGGAGCTGTTTTTT. As protein: CASSYSFLGQSGELFF.

This clone was counted a single time. This chain uses TRBV18 with TRBJ2-7; D remains unclear. The germline V and J ends were trimmed by 2 bases and 2 bases, with 7 bases remaining between them. The germline CDR1 and CDR2 sequences are KGHSH and LQKENI. The length of the CDR3 is 13 residues. In nucleotides, the CDR3 is TGTGCCAGCTCACCATCAGTAACCTACGAGCAGTACTTC. It yields the protein CASSPSVTYEQYF.

As to this clone: At one end the junction does not follow the germline gene, possibly because of a read error. The chain carries TRBV7-9 and TRBJ1-1, with D possibly matching TRBD1 (6 bases). CDR1 is SEHNR and CDR2 is FQNEAQ in the germline V gene (reference sequence). This CDR3 comprises 12 residues. CDR3 DNA sequence: TGTTCCAGTGAACAGGGGAACACTGAAGCTTTCTTT. It translates to CSSEQGNTEAFF.

The genes are TRBV30 and TRBJ2-1, with TRBD1 as a possible D gene (5 bases). Trimming stripped 2 bases from V and 15 bases from J, with 17 bases between. The CDR3 totals 12 residues. From germline, CDR1 is GTSNPN and CDR2 SVGIG (reference sequence). The DNA for the CDR3 is TGTGCCTGGAGTTCCTCAGGGAAAATCCCGTTCTTC. Encoded protein: CAWSSSGKIPFF.

The chain joins TRBV19 to TRBJ1-5; TRBD1 matches at 7 bases. Germline assignment: CDR1 LNHDA and CDR2 SQIVND (reference sequence). The junction had 6 bases not matched to a gene; V was cut back by 3 bases and J by 4 bases. The CDR3 extends over 15 amino acids. The chain's CDR3 is CASSISTGRNQPQHF. The CDR3 DNA reads as TGTGCCAGTAGTATTTCGACAGGGAGGAATCAGCCCCAGCATTTT.

Regarding this clone: The sample holds other DNA sequences that translate to the same CDR3. The gene calls are TRBV6-5 and TRBJ1-4; 8 bases agree with TRBD1. This CDR3 comprises 14 residues. The germline V gene has CDR1 MNHEY and CDR2 SVGAGI. V lost 6 bases to trimming and J lost 7 bases; unmatched junction nucleotides: 7. Written as DNA, the CDR3 is TGTGCCAGCAGCGTACAGGGGGGGAGTGAAAAACTGTTTTTT. It specifies CASSVQGGSEKLFF.

For the CDR3, the DNA is TGTGCCAGCTCACCAACCAGGACTAGCGGCGAGCAGTACTTC. It codes for CASSPTRTSGEQYF. The chain employs TRBV18 and TRBJ2-7; TRBD2 matches at 10 bases. This CDR3 spans 14 amino acids. With V trimmed by 2 bases and J by 6 bases, 4 bases remained unmatched. Germline V gene lookup returns CDR1 KGHSH and CDR2 LQKENI.

The CDR3 region has the DNA TGCGCCAGCAGCGAAACGGCAGGGTCCAACTATGGCTACACCTTC. It yields the protein CASSETAGSNYGYTF. The rearrangement links TRBV5-1 to TRBJ1-2; TRBD1 is a possible D gene (5 bases). Germline V lookup: CDR1 SGHRS, CDR2 YFSETQ. The germline V and J ends were trimmed by 4 bases and 2 bases, with 15 bases remaining between them. This CDR3 is built from 15 residues.

This clone has a single count. This chain links TRBV27 with TRBJ2-3; D gene unclear. Trimming removed 6 bases at V and 2 bases at J, with 15 bases between. CDR1 is MNHEY and CDR2 is SMNVEV in the germline V gene (reference sequence). The CDR3 runs 15 residues. CDR3 amino acids: CASRLRGLNTDTQYF. The CDR3 DNA reads as TGTGCCAGCAGGCTTAGAGGCCTAAACACAGATACGCAGTATTTT.

The CDR3 DNA is TGTGCCAGCAGCTTACGAGACAGGAAGGGGGAAACTGAAGCTTTCTTT. This encodes CASSLRDRKGETEAFF. The chain uses TRBV7-6 and TRBJ1-1; a weak D match, TRBD1 (6 bases). This CDR3 region has 16 residues. Trimming pared 2 bases from V and 5 bases from J, leaving 18 bases between. The germline CDR1 and CDR2 sequences are SGHVS and FNYEAQ.

The table lists this clone with a count of one. This chain uses TRBV30 with TRBJ2-1, with no clear D. Germline assignment: CDR1 GTSNPN and CDR2 SVGIG (reference sequence). This CDR3 is 12 amino acids long. Trimming stripped 5 bases from V and 12 bases from J, with 17 bases between. The DNA for the CDR3 is TGTGCCTGGGACCGGAGTTACCATGGGCAGTTCTTC. Protein sequence: CAWDRSYHGQFF.